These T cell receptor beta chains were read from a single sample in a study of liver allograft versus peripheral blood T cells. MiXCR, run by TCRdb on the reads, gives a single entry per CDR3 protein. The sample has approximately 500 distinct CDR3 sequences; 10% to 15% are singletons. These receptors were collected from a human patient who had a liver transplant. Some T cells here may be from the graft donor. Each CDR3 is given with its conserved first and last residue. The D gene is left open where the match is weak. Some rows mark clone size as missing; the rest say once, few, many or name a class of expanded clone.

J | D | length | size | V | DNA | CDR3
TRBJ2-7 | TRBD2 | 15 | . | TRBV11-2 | TGTGCCAGCAGCCCCTATGCGGGGGGGCTTTACGAGCAGTACTTC | CASSPYAGGLYEQYF
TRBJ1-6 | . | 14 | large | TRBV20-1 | TGCAGTGCTAGGGATACGGGGACGAATTCACCCCTCCACTTT | CSARDTGTNSPLHF
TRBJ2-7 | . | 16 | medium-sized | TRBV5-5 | TGTGCCAGCAACCACAATACAGGACGGACCCCCTACGAGCAGTACTTC | CASNHNTGRTPYEQYF
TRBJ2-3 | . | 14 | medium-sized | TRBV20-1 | TGCAGTGCTAGAGCTGCTAGCCTCCCAGATACGCAGTATTTT | CSARAASLPDTQYF
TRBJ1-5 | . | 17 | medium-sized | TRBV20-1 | TGCAGTGCTATTGGACCGGGGGGAACTTATAGCAATCAGCCCCAGCATTTT | CSAIGPGGTYSNQPQHF
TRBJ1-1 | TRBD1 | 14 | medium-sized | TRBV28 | TGTGCCAGCAGAACAGGGGGCTGGGGCACTGAAGCTTTCTTT | CASRTGGWGTEAFF
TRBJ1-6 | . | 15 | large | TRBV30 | TGTGCCTGGAGTCGGGGGGGTGCTATGGGTTCACCCCTCCACTTT | CAWSRGGAMGSPLHF
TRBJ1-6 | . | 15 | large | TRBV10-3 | TGTGCCATCAGTGGCCAGACAGGAGAGAATTCACCCCTCCACTTT | CAISGQTGENSPLHF
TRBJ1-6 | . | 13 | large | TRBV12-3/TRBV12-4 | TGTGCCAGCAGTTTAGCTCAGAATTCACCCCTCCACTTT | CASSLAQNSPLHF
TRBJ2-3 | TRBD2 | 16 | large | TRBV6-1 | TGTGCCAGCAGTTTACGGACTAGCGTTAGCACAGATACGCAGTATTTT | CASSLRTSVSTDTQYF
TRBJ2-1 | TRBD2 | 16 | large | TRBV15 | TGTGCCACCAGCAGAGAGGTTGGTAGCGGGGGGTTTGAGCAGTTCTTC | CATSREVGSGGFEQFF
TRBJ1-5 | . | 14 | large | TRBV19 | TGTGCCAGTAGTATTGAGGGGGGCAATCAGCCCCAGCATTTT | CASSIEGGNQPQHF
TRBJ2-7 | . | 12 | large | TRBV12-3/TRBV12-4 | TGTGCCAGCAGTCGGAGGGTCTACGAGCAGTACTTC | CASSRRVYEQYF
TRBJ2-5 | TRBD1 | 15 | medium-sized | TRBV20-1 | TGCAGTGCTAGAGATGGACAGGCCGTGCAAGAGACCCAGTACTTC | CSARDGQAVQETQYF
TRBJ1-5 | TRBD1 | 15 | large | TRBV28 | TGTGCCAGCAACCCCGGGACAGGGGGCTATCGTGCCCAGCATTTT | CASNPGTGGYRAQHF
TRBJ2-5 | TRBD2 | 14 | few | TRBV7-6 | TGTGCCAGCACAGTCGGGGGAGGGTATGAGACCCAGTACTTC | CASTVGGGYETQYF
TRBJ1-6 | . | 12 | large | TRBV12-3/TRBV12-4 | TGTGCCAGCAGTTTCGGGGACTCACCCCTCCACTTT | CASSFGDSPLHF
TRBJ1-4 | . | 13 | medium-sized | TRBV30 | TGTGCCGGCGCGAGAGGGGTAAAAGAAAAACTGTTTTTT | CAGARGVKEKLFF
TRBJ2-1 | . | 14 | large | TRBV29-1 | TGCAGCGCCCGGAGGGGGGCTGGAGACAATGAGCAGTTCTTC | CSARRGAGDNEQFF
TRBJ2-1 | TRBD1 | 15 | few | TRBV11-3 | TGTGCCAGCAGCTTAGGGGACAGCTCGTACAATGAGCAGTTCTTC | CASSLGDSSYNEQFF
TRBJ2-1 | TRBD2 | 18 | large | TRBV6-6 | TGTGCCAGCAGTCCCCCGGGACTAGCGGGCCTCTCCTACAATGAGCAGTTCTTC | CASSPPGLAGLSYNEQFF
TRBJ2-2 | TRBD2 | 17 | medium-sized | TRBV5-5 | TGTGCCAGCAGCCACCGAGGGACTAGCGGGTCCACCGGGGAGCTGTTTTTT | CASSHRGTSGSTGELFF
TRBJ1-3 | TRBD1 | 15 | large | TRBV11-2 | TGTGCCAGCAGCCTACAGGGGAATATTGGAAACACCATATATTTT | CASSLQGNIGNTIYF
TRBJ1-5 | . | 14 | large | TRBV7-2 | TGTGCCAGCAGTCGGACGGGAGGCAATCAGCCCCAGCATTTT | CASSRTGGNQPQHF
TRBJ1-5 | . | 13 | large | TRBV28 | TGTGCCAGCCTAGACAGTATCAATCAGCCCCAGCATTTT | CASLDSINQPQHF
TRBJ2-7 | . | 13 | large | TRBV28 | TGTGCCAGCAGTTTAAAACAGGAATACGAGCAGTACTTC | CASSLKQEYEQYF
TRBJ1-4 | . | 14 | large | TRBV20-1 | TGCAGTGCTAGGGCCGGGACTTTGGCAGAAAAACTGTTTTTT | CSARAGTLAEKLFF
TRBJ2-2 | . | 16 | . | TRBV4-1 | TGCGCCAGCAGCCGCCTCGATATGGGATTCACCGGGGAGCTGTTTTTT | CASSRLDMGFTGELFF